The sequence of this T cell receptor (beta chain) was determined in a study of identical twins. One entry per CDR3 protein, called by TCRdb with MiXCR from the 5' RACE reads. Of 690,000 or so distinct CDR3 sequences listed, 8.6% are singletons. This clonotype was counted ten times or more. This sample was shared with a second study, whose subject was yellow fever vaccine responses in identical twins.

This sequence originates from a woman aged 18-35 years in good health. Source material: PBMCs.

CDR3 nucleotides: TGTGCCAGCAGCACGACAGTTAACACTGAAGCTTTCTTT. Protein product: CASSTTVNTEAFF. The V and J genes are TRBV5-5 and TRBJ1-1; possible D gene TRBD1, 5 bases. This CDR3 spans 13 amino acids. With 4 bases removed from V and 2 bases from J, the gap between germline ends came to 9 bases. Germline V lookup: CDR1 SGHKS, CDR2 YYEKEE (reference sequence).